What follows are 31 T cell receptor beta chains derived from one specimen sequenced in a study of cytomegalovirus exposure and HLA in healthy donors. TCRdb keeps only in-frame clones here, not all; method: immunoSEQ multiplex PCR. Altogether about 68,000 clones are present, around 90% being singletons, with the ten largest covering about 3%. Sequencing input: PBMCs. Receptors were obtained from a man between 18 and 35 years old in good health and CMV-seronegative.

The chain combines TRBV6-5 with TRBJ1-5; no clear D gene. This CDR3 contains 14 residues. The germline V and J ends were trimmed by 0 bases and 6 bases, with 9 bases remaining between them. Germline V CDR1 and CDR2: MNHEY, SVGAGI. CDR3 in amino acids: CASSYSRVSQPQHF. The CDR3 bases are TGTGCCAGCAGTTACTCGAGAGTTAGTCAGCCCCAGCATTTT.

The chain combines TRBV9 with TRBJ2-1; the match to TRBD2 covers 10 bases. Germline V gene lookup returns CDR1 SGDLS and CDR2 YYNGEE. This CDR3 has 16 amino acids. Losses at the gene ends were 0 bases for V and 8 bases for J; bases not matched to a gene: 8. The CDR3 bases are TGTGCCAGCAGCGTAGGTCTAGCGGGAGTTGGCTATGAGCAGTTCTTC. Encoded protein: CASSVGLAGVGYEQFF.

The chain combines TRBV7-9 with TRBJ2-2, with D possibly being TRBD1 (5 bases). V was clipped by 0 bases and J by 5 bases, with 7 bases between them. This CDR3 is built from 14 residues. Germline V gene data show CDR1 as SEHNR and CDR2 as FQNEAQ (reference sequence). CDR3 residues: CASSLATETGELFF. The CDR3 region has the DNA TGTGCCAGCAGCTTAGCGACAGAGACCGGGGAGCTGTTTTTT. Based on the CDR3 plus reference TRBV7-9 and TRBJ2-2, the full variable domain is DTGVSQNPRHKITKRGQNVTFRCDPISEHNRLYWYRQTLGQGPEFLTYFQNEAQLEKSRLLSDRFSAERPKGSFSTLEIQRTEQGDSAMYLCASSLATETGELFFGEGSRLTVL.

The rearrangement joins TRBV7-2 to TRBJ2-1; 7 positions match TRBD2. The J segment lost 9 bases and the V segment lost 6 bases, leaving 8 bases of the junction unmatched. The CDR3 is 13 amino acids. In germline, CDR1 is SGHTA, CDR2 FQGNSA. CDR3 region: CASSGDYSSEQFF. Here the CDR3 DNA reads TGTGCCAGCAGTGGGGACTACTCGAGTGAGCAGTTCTTC.

This clone was detected a few times. This rearrangement joins TRBV2 to TRBJ2-7; D is uncertain. Trimming removed 10 bases at V and 0 bases at J, with 7 bases between. This CDR3 contains 11 residues. Germline assignment: CDR1 SNHLY and CDR2 FYNNEI. CDR3 protein: CATTSSYEQYF. CDR3 DNA: TGTGCCACCACCAGCTCCTACGAGCAGTACTTC.

This clone was detected a few times. The J gene is TRBJ2-7, the V gene TRBV29-1; possibly TRBD1 for D (6 bases). This CDR3 has 14 residues. Germline CDR1 SQVTM, CDR2 ANQGSEA. Deletions cut 0 bases from V and 4 bases from J, with 13 bases between. CDR3 region: CSVEDPDSSYEQYF. CDR3 DNA sequence: TGCAGCGTTGAAGATCCGGACAGCTCATACGAGCAGTACTTC.

V usage is TRBV5-8 and J usage is TRBJ2-7; no definite D call. The germline V gene has CDR1 SGHTS and CDR2 YDEGEE. V dropped 0 bases and J dropped 2 bases, with 12 bases sitting between them. CDR3 length equals 15 residues. CDR3 coding DNA: TGTGCCAGCAGCTTGGTTCAGGCGCTCACCTACGAGCAGTACTTC. Protein sequence: CASSLVQALTYEQYF.

The V call is TRBV7-2, the J call TRBJ2-3; D may be TRBD2 (6 bases). V lost 5 bases and J 0 bases, leaving 15 bases between the germline ends. This CDR3 spans 16 amino acids. Germline V gene lookup returns CDR1 SGHTA and CDR2 FQGNSA. In DNA, the CDR3 is TGTGCCAGCAGCGATACTAGCCCCCTCAGCACAGATACGCAGTATTTT. Its protein product is CASSDTSPLSTDTQYF.

This clone was counted a single time. The rearrangement joins TRBV19 to TRBJ1-2; weak D call: TRBD1 (5 bases). CDR3 length equals 14 residues. V lost 3 bases to trimming and J lost 8 bases, with 16 bases between them. Per germline, CDR1 LNHDA and CDR2 SQIVND (reference sequence). CDR3: CASSISQASGGYTF. As DNA, the CDR3 is TGTGCCAGTAGTATTTCCCAGGCTTCAGGGGGCTACACCTTC.

The V gene is TRBV30, the J gene TRBJ2-5; 10 bases line up with TRBD2. CDR1 is GTSNPN, CDR2 SVGIG, per germline (reference sequence). The CDR3 length is 14 residues. Losses at the gene ends were 2 bases for V and 4 bases for J; bases not matched to a gene: 4. This CDR3 reads CAWSPLAGAETQYF. DNA for the CDR3: TGTGCCTGGAGTCCGCTAGCGGGAGCAGAGACCCAGTACTTC.

CDR3 in amino acids: CASSWGQANTEAFF. DNA of the CDR3: TGCGCCAGCAGCTGGGGACAAGCGAACACTGAAGCTTTCTTT. This rearrangement joins TRBV5-1 to TRBJ1-1; D may be TRBD1 (6 bases). V was shortened by 3 bases and J by 1 base, with 10 bases between the two germline ends. Per the germline V gene, CDR1 is SGHRS and CDR2 is YFSETQ. The CDR3 contains 14 residues.

This sequence joins TRBV19 and TRBJ2-2; TRBD1 aligns across 7 bases. Germline assignment: CDR1 LNHDA and CDR2 SQIVND (reference sequence). V lost 6 bases, J lost 4 bases, and 5 bases stayed unmatched. The CDR3 totals 14 residues. The CDR3 bases are TGTGCCAGTAGCACGGGACAGAGCACCGGGGAGCTGTTTTTT. Protein product: CASSTGQSTGELFF.

The J gene is TRBJ1-1, the V gene TRBV4-3; maybe TRBD1 (6 bases). The V end lost 0 bases, the J end lost 2 bases, and 10 bases lay between the germline ends. Germline assignment: CDR1 LGHNA and CDR2 YSLEER. This CDR3 is 15 amino acids long. CDR3 nucleotide sequence: TGCGCCAGCAGCCAAGAAACAGGGCGTAACACTGAAGCTTTCTTT. Translating gives CASSQETGRNTEAFF.

This clone occurred once. The chain employs TRBV7-2 and TRBJ2-1; D unresolved. This CDR3 is 13 amino acids long. Germline V gene data show CDR1 as SGHTA and CDR2 as FQGNSA. The V and J ends lost 2 bases and 3 bases respectively, with 5 bases between them. CDR3 loop: CASSLNSYNEQFF. The CDR3 coding sequence is TGTGCCAGCAGCTTAAACAGCTACAATGAGCAGTTCTTC.

The V gene is TRBV28, the J gene TRBJ1-2, with a possible D match to TRBD1 (6 bases). The germline gives CDR1 MDHEN, CDR2 SYDVKM. V lost 4 bases and J 8 bases, leaving 20 bases between the germline ends. The CDR3 covers 15 residues. Here the CDR3 reads CASSSGAGGLEGYTF. DNA for the CDR3: TGTGCCAGCAGTTCGGGGGCGGGGGGTCTCGAGGGCTACACCTTC.

This chain connects TRBV18 to TRBJ2-7; 7 bases fit TRBD1. The CDR3 is 17 residues long. The junction had 11 bases not matched to a gene; V was cut back by 0 bases and J by 3 bases. CDR1 is KGHSH, CDR2 LQKENI, per germline. CDR3 residues: CASSPPKMGTESYEQYF. CDR3 bases: TGTGCCAGCTCACCACCCAAGATGGGGACAGAAAGCTACGAGCAGTACTTC.

The rearrangement joins TRBV27 to TRBJ2-1; TRBD2 agrees at 14 bases. This CDR3 region has 16 residues. V trimming: 4 bases; J trimming: 6 bases; junction bases outside the gene matches: 5. Germline V CDR1 and CDR2: MNHEY, SMNVEV (reference sequence). The CDR3 sequence: CASSSWGLAGANEQFF. DNA of the CDR3: TGTGCCAGCAGTTCATGGGGACTAGCGGGGGCCAATGAGCAGTTCTTC.

The rearrangement links TRBV5-6 to TRBJ1-5; TRBD1 aligns across 7 bases. Trimming at V came to 4 bases and at J to 2 bases, leaving 3 bases not matched to a gene. CDR3 length: 14 amino acids. The germline V gene encodes CDR1 SGHDT and CDR2 YYEEEE. CDR3 loop: CASSDRVGNQPQHF. In nucleotides, the CDR3 is TGTGCCAGCAGCGACAGGGTGGGCAATCAGCCCCAGCATTTT.

This rearrangement joins TRBV7-9 to TRBJ1-1, with TRBD1 matching over 9 bases. This CDR3 spans 15 amino acids. CDR1 is SEHNR and CDR2 is FQNEAQ in the germline V gene (reference sequence). The V segment lost 3 bases and the J segment 5 bases; nucleotides outside the gene matches: 7. DNA of the CDR3: TGTGCCAGCAGCTTGACCCGGGACAGGGAGACTGAAGCTTTCTTT. Its translation is CASSLTRDRETEAFF.

J is TRBJ2-7 and V is TRBV4-3; D might be TRBD2 (5 bases). There are 14 residues in the CDR3. Germline V gene sequence: CDR1 LGHNA, CDR2 YSLEER. V was cut by 3 bases and J by 4 bases, with 13 bases left in between. CDR3 residues: CASSQASISYEQYF. The CDR3 DNA is TGCGCCAGCAGCCAGGCTAGCATTTCATACGAGCAGTACTTC.

The CDR3 DNA reads TGTGCCAGCAAAGGTCCGGGGGATAGGGAGACCCAGTACTTC. Residues: CASKGPGDRETQYF. The chain carries TRBV2 and TRBJ2-5; possible D gene TRBD2, 6 bases. Germline-derived CDR1 and CDR2 are SNHLY and FYNNEI. The germline V and J ends were trimmed by 7 bases and 5 bases, with 17 bases remaining between them. The CDR3 consists of 14 residues.

V and J are TRBV7-9 and TRBJ2-7, with a possible D match to TRBD1 (7 bases). Germline CDR1 and CDR2: SEHNR and FQNEAQ (reference sequence). The length of the CDR3 is 18 residues. The germline V and J ends were trimmed by 5 bases and 2 bases, with 25 bases remaining between them. In DNA form, the CDR3 reads TGTGCCAGCAGCCTTCGGACAGGAAGGGGGGCTAATCCCTACGAGCAGTACTTC. Translation: CASSLRTGRGANPYEQYF.

This sequence joins TRBV28 and TRBJ1-5; no clear D. Trimming pared 6 bases from V and 2 bases from J, leaving 11 bases between. The CDR3 is 14 residues long. Germline V gene data show CDR1 as MDHEN and CDR2 as SYDVKM. The CDR3 spells CASRTGYGNQPQHF. Written as DNA, the CDR3 is TGTGCCAGCAGGACGGGTTACGGCAATCAGCCCCAGCATTTT.

Only one count was recorded for this clone. The gene calls are TRBV6-1 and TRBJ1-5; TRBD1 is a possible D gene (5 bases). Germline assignment: CDR1 MNHNS and CDR2 SASEGT. The CDR3 is 14 residues long. V gave up 10 bases and J gave up 4 bases, with 17 bases separating them. The CDR3 DNA is TGTGCCAACTCCATCGACAGTTTTAATCAGCCCCAGCATTTT. This sequence encodes CANSIDSFNQPQHF.

This clone was seen just once. The chain has TRBV5-1 and TRBJ2-3; TRBD2 might be the D (5 bases). CDR1 SGHRS and CDR2 YFSETQ come from the germline V gene. Trimming took 8 bases from V and 2 from J, leaving 9 bases between them. The CDR3 is 12 amino acids. CDR3 residues: CASRADTDTQYF. As DNA, the CDR3 is TGCGCCAGTAGAGCGGACACAGATACGCAGTATTTT.

V usage is TRBV16 and J usage is TRBJ2-6; maybe TRBD1 (5 bases). CDR3 length: 17 residues. Germline V gene data show CDR1 as KGHSY and CDR2 as FQNENV. Trimming stripped 2 bases from V and 1 base from J, with 12 bases between. CDR3 sequence: CASSQQGFHSGANVLTF. The CDR3 nucleotides are TGTGCCAGCAGCCAACAGGGCTTCCATTCTGGGGCCAACGTCCTGACTTTC.

The CDR3 loop is CASSVSGRAGDTQYF. The CDR3 DNA reads TGTGCCAGCAGCGTAAGCGGGAGGGCCGGAGATACGCAGTATTTT. The chain has TRBV9 and TRBJ2-3; 10 bases are shared with TRBD2. CDR3 length: 15 residues. With 1 base clipped from V and 5 bases from J, the junction kept 4 bases outside the gene matches. Germline V gene lookup returns CDR1 SGDLS and CDR2 YYNGEE.

CDR3 sequence (DNA): TGTGCCAGCAGCGGGACTAGCCTCGACACCGGGGAGCTGTTTTTT. Amino acid sequence: CASSGTSLDTGELFF. The chain recombines TRBV9 with TRBJ2-2; 8 positions agree with TRBD2. CDR3 length: 15 residues. The V and J ends lost 3 bases and 3 bases, in that order; junction bases with no gene match: 4. Germline-derived CDR1 and CDR2 are SGDLS and YYNGEE.

The V call is TRBV28, the J call TRBJ2-6, with 8 bases lining up with TRBD2. Germline CDR1 is MDHEN and CDR2 is SYDVKM. V gave up 6 bases and J gave up 3 bases; unmatched junction bases: 7. The CDR3 spans 16 residues. CDR3 in DNA: TGTGCCAGCAGGCAGCGGGAGTCACTTGGGGCCAACGTCCTGACTTTC. Amino acid sequence: CASRQRESLGANVLTF.

V is TRBV14 and J is TRBJ2-7, with a weak D call TRBD1 (5 bases). This CDR3 is built from 14 residues. The germline V gene encodes CDR1 SGHDN and CDR2 FVKESK. V was pared by 1 base and J by 2 bases, with 9 bases between. In nucleotides, the CDR3 is TGTGCCAGCAGCCAAGTGACCAGGGCCTACGAGCAGTACTTC. This gives the protein CASSQVTRAYEQYF. Full variable domain (missing parts from reference TRBV14 and TRBJ2-7): EAGVTQFPSHSVIEKGQTVTLRCDPISGHDNLYWYRRVMGKEIKFLLHFVKESKQDESGMPNNRFLAERTGGTYSTLKVQPAELEDSGVYFCASSQVTRAYEQYFGPGTRLTVT.

The rearrangement links TRBV29-1 to TRBJ1-1; the match to TRBD1 covers 9 bases. Losses at the gene ends were 2 bases for V and 6 bases for J; bases not matched to a gene: 13. This CDR3 comprises 16 residues. From germline, CDR1 is SQVTM and CDR2 ANQGSEA. CDR3: CSVERGTGTGFSEAFF. The CDR3 nucleotides are TGCAGCGTTGAAAGGGGTACAGGGACAGGGTTTTCTGAAGCTTTCTTT.